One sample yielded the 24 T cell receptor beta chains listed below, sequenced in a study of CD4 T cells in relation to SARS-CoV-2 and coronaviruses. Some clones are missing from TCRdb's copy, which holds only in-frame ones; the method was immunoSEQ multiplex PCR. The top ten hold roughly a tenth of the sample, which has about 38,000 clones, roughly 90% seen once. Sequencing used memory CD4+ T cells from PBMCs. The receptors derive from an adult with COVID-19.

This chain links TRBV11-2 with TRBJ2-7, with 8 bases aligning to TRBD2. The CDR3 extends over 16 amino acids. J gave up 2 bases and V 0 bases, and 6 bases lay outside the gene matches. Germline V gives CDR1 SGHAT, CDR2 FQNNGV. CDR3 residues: CASSLDNTGGAYEQYF. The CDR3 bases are TGTGCCAGCAGCTTAGATAACACGGGGGGGGCCTACGAGCAGTACTTC.

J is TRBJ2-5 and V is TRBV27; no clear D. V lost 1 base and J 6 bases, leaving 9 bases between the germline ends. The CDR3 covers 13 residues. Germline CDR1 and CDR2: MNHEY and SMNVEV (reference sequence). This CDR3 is CASSLFWGKTQYF. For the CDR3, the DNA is TGTGCCAGCAGTTTATTTTGGGGAAAGACCCAGTACTTC.

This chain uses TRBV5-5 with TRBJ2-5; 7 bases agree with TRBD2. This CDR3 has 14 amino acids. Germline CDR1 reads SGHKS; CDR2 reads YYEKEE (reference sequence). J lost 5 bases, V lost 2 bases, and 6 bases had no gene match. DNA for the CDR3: TGTGCCAGCAGCTTCGGGGGGACCCGGGAGACCCAGTACTTC. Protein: CASSFGGTRETQYF. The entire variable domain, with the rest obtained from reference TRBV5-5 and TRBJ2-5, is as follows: DAGVTQSPTHLIKTRGQQVTLRCSPISGHKSVSWYQQVLGQGPQFIFQYYEKEERGRGNFPDRFSARQFPNYSSELNVNALLLGDSALYLCASSFGGTRETQYFGPGTRLLVL.

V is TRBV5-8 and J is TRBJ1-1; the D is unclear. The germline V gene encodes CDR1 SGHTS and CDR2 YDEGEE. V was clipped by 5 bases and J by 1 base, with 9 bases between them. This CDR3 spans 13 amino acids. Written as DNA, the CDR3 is TGTGCCAGCAGTCGCGACGGGAACACTGAAGCTTTCTTT. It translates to CASSRDGNTEAFF.

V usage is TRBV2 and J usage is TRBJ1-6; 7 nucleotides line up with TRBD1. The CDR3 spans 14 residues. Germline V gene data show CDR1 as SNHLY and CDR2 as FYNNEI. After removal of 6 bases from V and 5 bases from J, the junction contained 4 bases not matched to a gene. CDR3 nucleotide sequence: TGTGCCAGCAGGTCGCAGGGGGATAATTCACCCCTCCACTTT. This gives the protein CASRSQGDNSPLHF.

The DNA of the CDR3 is TGTGCCAGCAGTGAAGTACAAGTGGGGAATGAGCAGTTCTTC. This codes for CASSEVQVGNEQFF. V gene TRBV2 combines with J gene TRBJ2-1; D is unresolved. The V and J ends lost 1 base and 7 bases respectively, with 11 bases between them. The V gene's germline CDR1 is SNHLY and CDR2 FYNNEI. The CDR3 spans 14 residues.

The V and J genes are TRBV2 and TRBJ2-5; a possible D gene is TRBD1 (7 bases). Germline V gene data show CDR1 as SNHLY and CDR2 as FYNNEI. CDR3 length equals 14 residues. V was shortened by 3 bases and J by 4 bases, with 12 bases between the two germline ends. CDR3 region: CASSDQGGAETQYF. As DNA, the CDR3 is TGTGCCAGCAGTGATCAGGGGGGCGCAGAGACCCAGTACTTC.

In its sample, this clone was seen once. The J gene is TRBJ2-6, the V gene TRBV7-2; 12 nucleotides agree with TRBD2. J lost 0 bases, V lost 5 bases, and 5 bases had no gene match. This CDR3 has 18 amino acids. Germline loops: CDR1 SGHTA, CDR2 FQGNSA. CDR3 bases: TGTGCCAGCAGCCCAGCTAGCGGGGGGGCCTCTGGGGCCAACGTCCTGACTTTC. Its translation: CASSPASGGASGANVLTF.

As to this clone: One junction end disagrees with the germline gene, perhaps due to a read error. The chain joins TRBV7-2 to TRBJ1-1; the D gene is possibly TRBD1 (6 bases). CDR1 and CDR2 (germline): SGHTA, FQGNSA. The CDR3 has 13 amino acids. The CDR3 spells CASTLGGTTEAFF. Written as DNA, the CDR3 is TGTGCCAGCACCTTAGGGGGGACCACTGAAGCTTTCTTT.

DNA of the CDR3: TGTGCCAGTACCCCTAGCGGGGGAAACTTGAACACCGGGGAGCTGTTTTTT. Translating gives CASTPSGGNLNTGELFF. V gene TRBV19 combines with J gene TRBJ2-2, with 10 bases that match TRBD2. The CDR3 length is 17 residues. Trimming took 7 bases from V and 1 from J; bases not matched to a gene: 9. CDR1 and CDR2 from the germline V gene are LNHDA and SQIVND (reference sequence). Together with reference TRBV19 and TRBJ2-2, the CDR3 gives the full variable domain: DGGITQSPKYLFRKEGQNVTLSCEQNLNHDAMYWYRQDPGQGLRLIYYSQIVNDFQKGDIAEGYSVSREKKESFPLTVTSAQKNPTAFYLCASTPSGGNLNTGELFFGEGSRLTVL.

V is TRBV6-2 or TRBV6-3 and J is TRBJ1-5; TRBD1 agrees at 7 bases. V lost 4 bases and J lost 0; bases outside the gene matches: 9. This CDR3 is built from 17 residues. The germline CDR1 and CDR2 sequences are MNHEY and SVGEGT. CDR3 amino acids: CASSWTGSPYSNQPQHF. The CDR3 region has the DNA TGTGCCAGCAGTTGGACAGGAAGCCCTTATAGCAATCAGCCCCAGCATTTT.

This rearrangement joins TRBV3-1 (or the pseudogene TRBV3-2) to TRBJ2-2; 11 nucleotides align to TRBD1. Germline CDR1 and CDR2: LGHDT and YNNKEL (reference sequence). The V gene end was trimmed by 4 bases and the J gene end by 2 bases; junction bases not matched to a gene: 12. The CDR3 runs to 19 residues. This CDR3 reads CASSRSGGGTGGNTGELFF. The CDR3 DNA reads TGTGCCAGCAGCCGATCCGGAGGCGGGACAGGGGGTAACACCGGGGAGCTGTTTTTT.

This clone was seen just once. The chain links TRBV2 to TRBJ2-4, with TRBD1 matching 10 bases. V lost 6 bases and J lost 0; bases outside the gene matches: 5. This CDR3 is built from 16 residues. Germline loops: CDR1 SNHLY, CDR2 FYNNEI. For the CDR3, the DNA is TGTGCCAGCAGGGTGACAGGGGGCATAGCCAAAAACATTCAGTACTTC. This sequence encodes CASRVTGGIAKNIQYF.

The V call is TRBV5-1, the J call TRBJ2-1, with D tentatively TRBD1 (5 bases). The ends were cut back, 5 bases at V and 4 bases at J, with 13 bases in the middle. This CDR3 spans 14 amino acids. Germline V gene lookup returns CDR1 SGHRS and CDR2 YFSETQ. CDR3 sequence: CASSPTVAYNEQFF. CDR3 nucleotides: TGCGCCAGCAGTCCGACAGTAGCTTACAATGAGCAGTTCTTC.

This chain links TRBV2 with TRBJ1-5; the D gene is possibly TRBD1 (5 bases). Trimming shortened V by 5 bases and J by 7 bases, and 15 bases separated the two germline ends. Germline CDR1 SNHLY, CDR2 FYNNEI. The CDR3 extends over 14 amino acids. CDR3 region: CASSQGQGKQPQHF. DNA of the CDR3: TGTGCCAGCAGTCAAGGGCAGGGTAAACAGCCCCAGCATTTT. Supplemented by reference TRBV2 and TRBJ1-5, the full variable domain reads EPEVTQTPSHQVTQMGQEVILRCVPISNHLYFYWYRQILGQKVEFLVSFYNNEISEKSEIFDDQFSVERPDGSNFTLKIRSTKLEDSAMYFCASSQGQGKQPQHFGDGTRLSIL.

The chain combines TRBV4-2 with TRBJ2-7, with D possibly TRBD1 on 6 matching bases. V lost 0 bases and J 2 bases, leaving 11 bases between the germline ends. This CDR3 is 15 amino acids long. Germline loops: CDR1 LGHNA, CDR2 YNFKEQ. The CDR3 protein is CASSQDKGGPYEQYF. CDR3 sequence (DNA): TGTGCCAGCAGCCAAGATAAAGGGGGACCCTACGAGCAGTACTTC.

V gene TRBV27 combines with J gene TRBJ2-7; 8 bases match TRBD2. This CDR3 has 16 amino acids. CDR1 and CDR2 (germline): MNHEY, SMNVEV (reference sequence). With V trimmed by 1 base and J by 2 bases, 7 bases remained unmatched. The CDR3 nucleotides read TGTGCCAGCAGTTTATATGGCGGGGGGCAAGCCTACGAGCAGTACTTC. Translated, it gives CASSLYGGGQAYEQYF.

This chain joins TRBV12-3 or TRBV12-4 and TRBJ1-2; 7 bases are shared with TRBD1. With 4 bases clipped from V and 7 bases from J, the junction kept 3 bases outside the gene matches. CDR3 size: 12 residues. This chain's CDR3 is CASSSRGFGYTF. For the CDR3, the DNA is TGTGCCAGCAGTTCCAGGGGGTTTGGCTACACCTTC.

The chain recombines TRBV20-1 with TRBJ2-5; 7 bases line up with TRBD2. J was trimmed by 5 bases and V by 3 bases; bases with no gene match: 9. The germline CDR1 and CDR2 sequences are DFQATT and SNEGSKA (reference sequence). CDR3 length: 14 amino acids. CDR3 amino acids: CSASPPTSSETQYF. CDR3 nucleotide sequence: TGCAGTGCTAGTCCCCCGACTAGCTCTGAGACCCAGTACTTC.

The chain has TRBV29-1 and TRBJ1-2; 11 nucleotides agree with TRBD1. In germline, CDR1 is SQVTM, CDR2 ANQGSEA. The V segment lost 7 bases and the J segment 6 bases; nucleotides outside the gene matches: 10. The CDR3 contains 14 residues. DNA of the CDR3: TGCAGCGCCTCGGACAGGGGGCGCGAAGATGGCTACACCTTC. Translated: CSASDRGREDGYTF.

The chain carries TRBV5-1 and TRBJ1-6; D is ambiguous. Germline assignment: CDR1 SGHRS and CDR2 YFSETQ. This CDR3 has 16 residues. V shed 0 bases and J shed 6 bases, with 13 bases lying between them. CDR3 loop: CASSLEPAGLNSPLHF. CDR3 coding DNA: TGCGCCAGCAGCTTGGAACCCGCAGGACTTAATTCACCCCTCCACTTT.

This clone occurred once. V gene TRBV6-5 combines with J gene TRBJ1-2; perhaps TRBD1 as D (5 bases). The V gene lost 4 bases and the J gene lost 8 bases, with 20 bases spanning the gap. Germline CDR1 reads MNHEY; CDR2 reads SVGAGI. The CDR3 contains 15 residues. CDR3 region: CASSSPPGPVAGYTF. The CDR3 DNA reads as TGTGCCAGCAGTTCCCCTCCAGGGCCGGTGGCGGGCTACACCTTC.

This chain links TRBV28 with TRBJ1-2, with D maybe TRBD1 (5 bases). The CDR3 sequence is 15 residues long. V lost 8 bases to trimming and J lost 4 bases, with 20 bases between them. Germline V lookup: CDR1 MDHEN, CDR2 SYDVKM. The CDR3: CASRYLSGQIYGYTF. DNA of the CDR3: TGTGCCAGCCGGTACCTTTCGGGGCAAATCTATGGCTACACCTTC.

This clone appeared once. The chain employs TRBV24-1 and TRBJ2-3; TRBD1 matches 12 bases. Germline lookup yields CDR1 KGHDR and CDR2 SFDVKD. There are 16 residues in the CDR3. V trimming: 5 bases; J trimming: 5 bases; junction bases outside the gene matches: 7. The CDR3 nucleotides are TGTGCCACCAGTGGTTGGGGGACAGGGGGCGAAGATACGCAGTATTTT. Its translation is CATSGWGTGGEDTQYF.